Shown below are 5 T cell receptor beta chains from a single sample sequenced in a study of T cell repertoires in cytomegalovirus infection. In TCRdb, the reads were re-called with MiXCR into one record per CDR3 protein. The sample yields under 100,000 distinct CDR3 sequences, less than 4.5% seen once. What was sequenced was PBMCs. These receptor sequences come from a human donor in good health (CMV status not recorded). Some clones in this sample may be carry-over from other donors' samples.

In its sample, this clonotype was seen many times. At one of its ends the junction is not consistent with the germline gene, which may arise from a read error. The chain joins TRBV5-5 to TRBJ2-1; TRBD1 matches at 10 bases. The CDR3 extends over 17 amino acids. Germline-derived CDR1 and CDR2 are SGHKS and YYEKEE (reference sequence). CDR3 bases: TGTGTCAGCAACCCCCACGGGGGGACAGGGGCAGGGAATGAGCAGTTCTTC. Protein: CVSNPHGGTGAGNEQFF.

This clonotype has ten or more counts. This chain joins TRBV7-2 and TRBJ1-3; no firm D call. V lost 3 bases to trimming and J lost 4 bases, with 13 bases between them. The CDR3 has 15 amino acids. CDR1 is SGHTA, CDR2 FQGNSA, per germline. The CDR3 loop reads CASSFRSLGGNTIYF. CDR3 sequence (DNA): TGTGCCAGCAGCTTTAGGAGTCTTGGCGGAAACACCATATATTTT.

This clonotype has ten or more counts. The chain joins TRBV12-3 or TRBV12-4 to TRBJ1-1; D perhaps matches TRBD1 (6 bases). There are 15 residues in the CDR3. Trimming left V 3 bases short and J 2 bases short, with 13 bases between. The CDR3 sequence: CASSLGAGLNTEAFF. As DNA, the CDR3 is TGTGCCAGCAGTTTGGGGGCAGGACTCAACACTGAAGCTTTCTTT.

This clonotype has ten or more counts. The chain links TRBV12-3 or TRBV12-4 to TRBJ2-5, with 10 nucleotides matching TRBD2. The CDR3 is 12 amino acids. Written as DNA, the CDR3 is TGTGCTACCAAGCGGGGGGGCGTGACCCAGTACTTC. Residues: CATKRGGVTQYF.

This clonotype was recorded many times. This chain connects TRBV12-3 or TRBV12-4 to TRBJ2-5; D is perhaps TRBD1 (5 bases). V lost 3 bases, J lost 2 bases, and 7 bases lay in between. This CDR3 spans 13 amino acids. CDR3 loop: CASSFRGQETQYF. DNA of the CDR3: TGTGCCAGCAGTTTTAGGGGACAAGAGACCCAGTACTTC.